Presented here are 24 T cell receptor beta chains from one specimen sequenced in a study of shared clonotypes between healthy human individuals. The table came from immunoSEQ multiplex PCR; TCRdb's copy has only in-frame clones and leaves some out. The profile shows about 820,000 clones, 80% to 95% of them singletons. CD45RO-negative, CCR7-selected cells formed the naive CD8 fraction, which excluded terminally differentiated effector memory CD45RA+ cells. The material sequenced was naive CD8+ T cells sorted from blood. The source of these receptors is a man aged 25-45 years in good health.

V gene TRBV9 combines with J gene TRBJ2-7, with 8 bases identical to TRBD1. Germline CDR1 is SGDLS and CDR2 is YYNGEE. CDR3 size: 16 residues. V dropped 3 bases and J dropped 2; count of bases not matched to a gene: 10. As DNA, the CDR3 is TGTGCCAGCAGCGCCCGCGCCGGGACAGGCCCCTACGAGCAGTACTTC. Residues: CASSARAGTGPYEQYF.

The J gene is TRBJ2-1, the V gene TRBV10-3, with 8 bases lining up with TRBD1. Unmatched junction bases numbered 5, after V lost 7 bases and J lost 3 bases. The V gene's germline CDR1 is ENHRY and CDR2 SYGVKD. The CDR3 is 14 residues long. CDR3 amino acids: CAITPDRGYNEQFF. CDR3 DNA: TGTGCCATCACCCCAGACAGGGGCTACAATGAGCAGTTCTTC.

J is TRBJ2-7 and V is TRBV7-9, with 7 bases matching TRBD2. The germline gives CDR1 SEHNR, CDR2 FQNEAQ (reference sequence). V gave up 5 bases and J gave up 5 bases; unmatched junction bases: 0. The CDR3 runs to 11 residues. CDR3 amino acids: CASSGRDEQYF. DNA of the CDR3: TGTGCCAGCAGCGGGAGGGACGAGCAGTACTTC.

The chain combines TRBV7-9 with TRBJ2-1; a weak D match, TRBD2 (6 bases). This CDR3 is built from 12 residues. Germline V gene data show CDR1 as SEHNR and CDR2 as FQNEAQ (reference sequence). The germline V and J ends were trimmed by 5 bases and 15 bases, with 17 bases remaining between them. This chain's CDR3 is CASSPPSGPWFF. The CDR3 region has the DNA TGTGCCAGCAGCCCCCCCAGCGGGCCATGGTTCTTC.

The rearrangement links TRBV7-3 to TRBJ2-5; TRBD2 aligns across 7 bases. CDR1 is SGHTA, CDR2 FQGTGA, per germline. The CDR3 totals 15 residues. Trimming removed 2 bases from V and 4 bases from J; junction bases left unmatched: 7. The CDR3 sequence is CASSLWAGAGETQYF. The CDR3 DNA sequence: TGTGCCAGCAGCTTATGGGCGGGAGCAGGAGAGACCCAGTACTTC.

This clone has a handful of counts. The rearrangement joins TRBV28 to TRBJ2-4; D gene uncertain. This CDR3 region has 17 residues. Germline V CDR1 and CDR2: MDHEN, SYDVKM. The V end lost 6 bases, the J end lost 0 bases, and 18 bases lay between the germline ends. CDR3 in DNA: TGTGCCAGCAGCAATCAACTGGCAGCCTTAGCCAAAAACATTCAGTACTTC. Amino acids: CASSNQLAALAKNIQYF.

The CDR3: CASSSHSSPDEQFF. CDR3 DNA sequence: TGTGCCAGCAGCTCCCACTCTAGTCCCGATGAGCAGTTCTTC. V and J are TRBV11-3 and TRBJ2-1; D is ambiguous. Trimming removed 4 bases at V and 8 bases at J, with 15 bases between. Per the germline V gene, CDR1 is SGHNT and CDR2 is YENEEA. This CDR3 has 14 amino acids.

The chain joins TRBV6-6 to TRBJ2-2; D remains ambiguous. Trimming removed 6 bases from V and 6 bases from J, with 8 bases in between. CDR1 and CDR2 (germline): MNHNY, SVGAGI (reference sequence). The CDR3 contains 12 residues. DNA of the CDR3: TGTGCCAGCAGCTCCTACTCCGGGGAGCTGTTTTTT. Encoded protein: CASSSYSGELFF.

This chain joins TRBV7-3 and TRBJ1-2; D may be TRBD1 (5 bases). CDR3 length: 16 amino acids. Germline V lookup: CDR1 SGHTA, CDR2 FQGTGA. V dropped 2 bases and J dropped 4 bases, with 17 bases sitting between them. CDR3 bases: TGTGCCAGCAGCTTACCCCCGACAGTACCTTCCTATGGCTACACCTTC. It is translated as CASSLPPTVPSYGYTF.

On this clone itself: Other DNA sequences in this sample translate to the same CDR3. The chain recombines TRBV27 with TRBJ1-1; no clear D. This CDR3 is 13 amino acids long. With 0 bases removed from V and 0 bases from J, the gap between germline ends came to 2 bases. CDR1 is MNHEY and CDR2 is SMNVEV in the germline V gene (reference sequence). Written as DNA, the CDR3 is TGTGCCAGCAGTTTATCGGTGAACACTGAAGCTTTCTTT. Its translation: CASSLSVNTEAFF.

V and J are TRBV15 and TRBJ1-1; D ambiguous. The length of the CDR3 is 13 residues. Germline CDR1 LNHNV, CDR2 YYDKDF (reference sequence). Between the trimmed V and J ends, which lost 3 bases and 0 bases, there was a span of 5 bases. The CDR3 sequence is CATSSRVNTEAFF. DNA for the CDR3: TGTGCCACCAGCAGCAGAGTGAACACTGAAGCTTTCTTT.

Note on this clone: This is likely an artifact of a read error, given a far larger clone one base away. V is TRBV4-3 and J is TRBJ1-1; the D is unclear. Looked up from germline, CDR1 is LGHNA and CDR2 is YSLEER. The CDR3 is 13 amino acids. CDR3 coding DNA: TGCGCCAGCAGCCCCCAACGGAACAATGAAGCTTTCTTT. As protein: CASSPQRNNEAFF.

The CDR3 coding sequence is TGTGCCAGCAGCCAATTGACTAGCGGGTCCTTAAATGAGCAGTTCTTC. Encoded protein: CASSQLTSGSLNEQFF. The chain is built from TRBV7-9 and TRBJ2-1; 10 bases agree with TRBD2. In germline, CDR1 is SEHNR, CDR2 FQNEAQ (reference sequence). The CDR3 has 16 residues. With V trimmed by 5 bases and J by 7 bases, 11 bases remained unmatched.

A remark on this clone: The conserved final phenylalanine or tryptophan is absent from the CDR3, which likely points to a read error. The DNA is left out, because the CDR3 cannot be placed on it with certainty; the CDR3 is given as TCRdb lists it. This chain uses TRBV7-9 with TRBJ2-7. CDR1 is SEHNR, CDR2 FQNEAQ, per germline (reference sequence). Including both end residues, the CDR3 is 11 amino acids long. CDR3 in amino acids: CASSLGAPLHL.

The J gene is TRBJ2-1, the V gene TRBV7-8, with D maybe TRBD2 (6 bases). V was cut by 5 bases and J by 4 bases, with 24 bases left in between. Germline V gene lookup returns CDR1 SGHVS and CDR2 FQNEAQ. CDR3 length: 18 amino acids. CDR3 coding DNA: TGTGCCAGCAGCCTCCCCGGCGGGGCAGGGTCCTATTACAATGAGCAGTTCTTC. It is translated as CASSLPGGAGSYYNEQFF.

The chain is built from TRBV29-1 and TRBJ2-7; 8 bases are a match to TRBD1. The CDR3 contains 15 residues. With 2 bases clipped from V and 3 bases from J, the junction kept 9 bases outside the gene matches. Germline V lookup: CDR1 SQVTM, CDR2 ANQGSEA. The CDR3 sequence is CSVEIPGTGDYEQYF. CDR3 bases: TGCAGCGTTGAAATCCCGGGGACAGGTGACTACGAGCAGTACTTC.

The chain recombines TRBV7-9 with TRBJ2-7; a weak D match, TRBD2 (5 bases). The germline CDR1 and CDR2 sequences are SEHNR and FQNEAQ (reference sequence). The CDR3 loop spans 16 amino acids. V was trimmed by 1 base and J by 2 bases, leaving 15 bases between them. CDR3 amino acids: CASSLDSGVNPYEQYF. The CDR3 DNA reads TGTGCCAGCAGCTTAGACAGCGGAGTAAACCCCTACGAGCAGTACTTC.

The J gene is TRBJ2-2, the V gene TRBV5-1; 9 bases line up with TRBD2. The CDR3 has 15 residues. Trimming cost V 2 bases and J 5 bases; bases outside gene matches: 4. CDR1 and CDR2 from the germline V gene are SGHRS and YFSETQ. In DNA form, the CDR3 reads TGCGCCAGCAGCTTTAGCGGGAGTAGGACCGGGGAGCTGTTTTTT. It codes for CASSFSGSRTGELFF. The variable domain in full, completed from reference TRBV5-1 and TRBJ2-2, reads KAGVTQTPRYLIKTRGQQVTLSCSPISGHRSVSWYQQTPGQGLQFLFEYFSETQRNKGNFPGRFSGRQFSNSRSEMNVSTLELGDSALYLCASSFSGSRTGELFFGEGSRLTVL.

The J gene is TRBJ1-3, the V gene TRBV29-1; unclear D gene. This CDR3 region has 13 residues. Germline V gene sequence: CDR1 SQVTM, CDR2 ANQGSEA. Trimming took off 7 bases at V and 0 bases at J, with 10 bases between the two ends. Here the CDR3 reads CSGTETSGNTIYF. As DNA, the CDR3 is TGCAGCGGAACAGAGACCTCTGGAAACACCATATATTTT.

A note on this clone: This probably arose from a read error, given a far larger clone one base away. This chain uses TRBV6-6 with TRBJ2-1; 14 bases are shared with TRBD2. Trimming took 2 bases from V and 9 from J; bases not matched to a gene: 0. The CDR3 is 14 residues long. CDR1 and CDR2 from the germline V gene are MNHNY and SVGAGI (reference sequence). CDR3 nucleotide sequence: TGTGCCAGCAGTTACGGGACTAGCGGGAGTGAGCAGTTCTTC. Translating it yields CASSYGTSGSEQFF.

Only one count was recorded for this clone. This chain links TRBV28 with TRBJ2-7, with 7 bases lining up with TRBD2. This CDR3 spans 14 amino acids. Per germline, CDR1 MDHEN and CDR2 SYDVKM. The junction had 16 bases not matched to a gene; V was cut back by 11 bases and J by 6 bases. The CDR3: CAAEGAGERGEQYF. DNA for the CDR3: TGTGCCGCGGAAGGGGCGGGGGAGAGGGGCGAGCAGTACTTC.

With respect to this clone: This sample also contains other DNA sequences that code for the same CDR3. The rearrangement links TRBV15 to TRBJ1-4; D gene ambiguous. Deletions cut 2 bases from V and 5 bases from J, with 3 bases between. Germline V gene data show CDR1 as LNHNV and CDR2 as YYDKDF (reference sequence). The CDR3 runs to 12 residues. The CDR3 DNA reads as TGTGCCACCAGCAGACAAAATGAAAAACTGTTTTTT. Its protein is CATSRQNEKLFF.

This rearrangement joins TRBV30 to TRBJ2-2; D could derive from TRBD1 or TRBD2 (5 bases each). V was clipped by 3 bases and J by 6 bases, with 14 bases between them. The CDR3 has 14 amino acids. In germline, CDR1 is GTSNPN, CDR2 SVGIG (reference sequence). CDR3 loop: CAWSGPQGAGELFF. DNA for the CDR3: TGTGCCTGGAGCGGGCCCCAGGGAGCCGGGGAGCTGTTTTTT.

This chain uses TRBV19 with TRBJ2-3, with 7 bases aligning to TRBD2. The CDR3 contains 15 residues. Germline V gene sequence: CDR1 LNHDA, CDR2 SQIVND (reference sequence). Trimming cost V 6 bases and J 6 bases; bases outside gene matches: 12. The DNA for the CDR3 is TGTGCCAGTAGGCTAGCGGCTACTGCAGGGGATACGCAGTATTTT. Its protein is CASRLAATAGDTQYF.